This paragraph covers one T cell receptor (beta chain) sequence. The sample originates from a study of blood T cell repertoires in COVID-19. Study in general: Nucleic acid was either cDNA or gDNA, and it came from T cells, B-cell-depleted T cells, or PBMCs.

The CDR3 has 16 amino acids. CDR1 LNHDA and CDR2 SQIVND come from the germline V gene (reference sequence). The V gene lost 7 bases and the J gene lost 0 bases, with 18 bases spanning the gap. Original processing notes: The assay estimated nucleated cells by amplifying reference gene primers. Measured with immunoSEQ multiplex PCR; TCRdb has only the in-frame clones, and not every one. V, J and clone size were drawn from that table, and D and trimming were deduced from the DNA. The table lists over 85,000 clones, around 90% of them singletons. Sample: peripheral blood. This receptor was identified in a man aged 45-65 years with active COVID-19. The chain uses TRBV19 and TRBJ1-2; D gene ambiguous. This CDR3 reads CASTKSGGSSNYGYTF. CDR3 sequence (DNA): TGTGCCAGTACTAAATCGGGTGGGAGCTCTAACTATGGCTACACCTTC.